A single sample is the source of the 32 T cell receptor beta chains below, sequenced in a study of T cells in Graves' hyperthyroidism and ophthalmopathy. Researchers took RNA transcripts and amplified the TCR beta CDR3 regions from them. HTBI primers drove first-round RT-PCR of the TCR CDR3. From the multiplex PCR reads, TCRdb called clonotypes with MiXCR, one entry per CDR3 protein. This repertoire shows about 560,000 distinct CDR3 sequences, roughly 17% found once; its top ten account for 15% to 20%. The sample comprised blood. These receptors were collected from a woman younger than 35 with Graves' hyperthyroidism.

The CDR3 bases are TGTGCCAGCAGCGCGGGACAGGGGGCTAATCAGCCCCAGCATTTT. It codes for CASSAGQGANQPQHF. V usage is TRBV9 and J usage is TRBJ1-5; TRBD1 matches 12 bases. Germline V gene sequence: CDR1 SGDLS, CDR2 YYNGEE. This CDR3 comprises 15 residues. V trimming: 3 bases; J trimming: 4 bases; junction bases outside the gene matches: 2.

This clonotype was observed many times. The V and J genes are TRBV6-1 and TRBJ1-5; maybe TRBD1 (5 bases). Trimming took 8 bases from V and 7 from J, leaving 9 bases between them. There are 11 residues in the CDR3. Germline V gene lookup returns CDR1 MNHNS and CDR2 SASEGT. In nucleotides, the CDR3 is TGTGCCAGCGGGGCGCGACAGCCCCAGCATTTT. This gives the protein CASGARQPQHF.

This clonotype has ten or more counts. V usage is TRBV7-8 and J usage is TRBJ1-2; D is unresolved. Per the germline V gene, CDR1 is SGHVS and CDR2 is FQNEAQ. Trimming left V 1 base short and J 0 bases short, with 9 bases between. This CDR3 is 15 amino acids long. CDR3 amino acids: CASSLGQLPNYGYTF. In nucleotides, the CDR3 is TGTGCCAGCAGCTTAGGTCAATTACCTAACTATGGCTACACCTTC.

The chain couples TRBV20-1 to TRBJ1-6, with 11 positions matching TRBD1. Germline V gene lookup returns CDR1 DFQATT and CDR2 SNEGSKA (reference sequence). The V gene end was trimmed by 6 bases and the J gene end by 10 bases; junction bases not matched to a gene: 8. The CDR3 has 14 amino acids. CDR3 residues: CSAKTGTGGSPLHF. Written as DNA, the CDR3 is TGCAGTGCAAAAACCGGGACAGGGGGGTCACCCCTCCACTTT.

This clonotype occurred many times. The chain has TRBV13 and TRBJ2-3; either TRBD1 or TRBD2 may supply D (6 bases each). This CDR3 has 15 residues. Germline assignment: CDR1 PRHDT and CDR2 FYEKMQ (reference sequence). V lost 0 bases, J lost 1 base, and 8 bases lay in between. This chain's CDR3 is CASSLGRGRTDTQYF. The CDR3 DNA follows: TGTGCCAGCAGCTTAGGCCGGGGGCGCACAGATACGCAGTATTTT.

Points on this clonotype: Given the absence of the conserved phenylalanine or tryptophan at the CDR3 end, a read error is likely. The limits of the CDR3 on the DNA are not certain, so only TCRdb's listed CDR3 is given. This chain connects TRBV9 to TRBJ1-1. Per the germline V gene, CDR1 is SGDLS and CDR2 is YYNGEE. The CDR3 has 17 amino acids, counting both end residues. This CDR3 is CASSVDPPTGLDTEAFL.

The chain recombines TRBV19 with TRBJ1-5, with TRBD1 identical over 8 bases. With V trimmed by 6 bases and J by 0 bases, 4 bases remained unmatched. Germline CDR1 and CDR2: LNHDA and SQIVND (reference sequence). The CDR3 contains 15 residues. As DNA, the CDR3 is TGTGCCAGTAGATCACAGGGGGTTAGCAATCAGCCCCAGCATTTT. Its translation: CASRSQGVSNQPQHF. Supplemented by reference TRBV19 and TRBJ1-5, the full variable domain reads DGGITQSPKYLFRKEGQNVTLSCEQNLNHDAMYWYRQDPGQGLRLIYYSQIVNDFQKGDIAEGYSVSREKKESFPLTVTSAQKNPTAFYLCASRSQGVSNQPQHFGDGTRLSIL.

The chain has TRBV5-1 and TRBJ2-1; 11 positions agree with TRBD2. The CDR3 extends over 17 amino acids. J lost 2 bases, V lost 2 bases, and 6 bases had no gene match. Germline-derived CDR1 and CDR2 are SGHRS and YFSETQ. The CDR3 is CASSFVAGGTPYNEQFF. Written as DNA, the CDR3 is TGCGCCAGCAGCTTCGTAGCGGGAGGGACCCCCTACAATGAGCAGTTCTTC.

This clonotype was counted a few times. This chain connects TRBV14 to TRBJ2-4; 8 positions match TRBD1. J gave up 11 bases and V 1 base, and 10 bases lay outside the gene matches. Germline V lookup: CDR1 SGHDN, CDR2 FVKESK. The CDR3 totals 15 residues. This CDR3 reads CASSQASRQGFVQYF. The CDR3 DNA follows: TGTGCCAGCAGCCAAGCGTCGAGACAGGGGTTCGTTCAGTACTTC.

The rearrangement links TRBV20-1 to TRBJ1-2; 7 nucleotides agree with TRBD1. The CDR3 sequence is 11 residues long. J was trimmed by 13 bases and V by 3 bases; bases with no gene match: 8. Germline values: CDR1 DFQATT, CDR2 SNEGSKA (reference sequence). The CDR3 DNA reads TGCAGTGCTAGGAAACAGGGGTCTGTCACCTTC. Translating it yields CSARKQGSVTF.

The V gene is TRBV9, the J gene TRBJ2-2; TRBD1 aligns across 11 bases. Looked up from germline, CDR1 is SGDLS and CDR2 is YYNGEE. Trimming removed 3 bases from V and 5 bases from J; junction bases left unmatched: 9. The length of the CDR3 is 17 residues. Here the CDR3 DNA reads TGTGCCAGCAGCGCCCTAGTTGGGACAGGGGGGACCGGGGAGCTGTTTTTT. This encodes CASSALVGTGGTGELFF.

On this clonotype: A much more abundant neighbour one base away suggests this may be a read error. The V and J genes are TRBV2 and TRBJ2-3, with 9 bases identical to TRBD2. This CDR3 has 14 amino acids. J gave up 4 bases and V 6 bases, and 5 bases lay outside the gene matches. Germline values: CDR1 SNHLY, CDR2 FYNNEI. The CDR3 DNA sequence: TGTGCCAGCAGACTAGCGGGTTCAGCAGATACGCAGTATTTT. Translating gives CASRLAGSADTQYF.

The sample holds a few counts of this clonotype. The V call is TRBV27, the J call TRBJ2-2, with TRBD2 identical over 12 bases. The CDR3 contains 17 residues. Germline values: CDR1 MNHEY, CDR2 SMNVEV (reference sequence). V lost 5 bases, J lost 3 bases, and 7 bases stayed unmatched. In DNA form, the CDR3 reads TGTGCCAGCAGTCTCGGACTAGCGGGGATTCACACCGGGGAGCTGTTTTTT. Translation: CASSLGLAGIHTGELFF.

The V gene is TRBV9, the J gene TRBJ2-7, with 7 nucleotides matching TRBD1. J gave up 0 bases and V 4 bases, and 7 bases lay outside the gene matches. CDR1 and CDR2 (germline): SGDLS, YYNGEE. The CDR3 is 15 residues long. CDR3 nucleotide sequence: TGTGCCAGCAGCCCACCGGGACAGCCCTCCTACGAGCAGTACTTC. Its protein product is CASSPPGQPSYEQYF.

The table lists this clonotype with a few counts. J is TRBJ2-7 and V is TRBV7-9, with 10 positions matching TRBD1. CDR3 length: 16 amino acids. Trimming cost V 4 bases and J 6 bases; bases outside gene matches: 12. Germline V gene data show CDR1 as SEHNR and CDR2 as FQNEAQ (reference sequence). The CDR3 sequence: CASSSVPGTGVSEQYF. CDR3 nucleotide sequence: TGTGCCAGCAGCTCAGTGCCCGGGACAGGGGTATCCGAGCAGTACTTC.

This clonotype appeared a few times. The chain employs TRBV15 and TRBJ2-5, with 11 bases lining up with TRBD2. The CDR3 is 16 residues long. The V and J ends lost 6 bases and 5 bases, in that order; junction bases with no gene match: 11. Germline CDR1 reads LNHNV; CDR2 reads YYDKDF (reference sequence). The DNA for the CDR3 is TGTGCCACCAGAGAAGAACTAGCGGGAGTTGAGGAGACCCAGTACTTC. This sequence encodes CATREELAGVEETQYF.

This clonotype was counted many times. The genes are TRBV24-1 and TRBJ2-5; maybe TRBD1 (6 bases). CDR1 and CDR2 (germline): KGHDR, SFDVKD. V was cut by 1 base and J by 3 bases, with 20 bases left in between. The CDR3 sequence is 18 residues long. In DNA, the CDR3 is TGTGCCACCAGTGATTTTAGTTCGGGTTGGACAGCAAAAGAGACCCAGTACTTC. It yields the protein CATSDFSSGWTAKETQYF.

Ten or more counts support this clonotype. V usage is TRBV12-5 and J usage is TRBJ2-3; 9 bases align to TRBD2. Losses at the gene ends were 4 bases for V and 4 bases for J; bases not matched to a gene: 12. Germline loops: CDR1 LGHNT, CDR2 FRNRAP. This CDR3 region has 17 residues. CDR3 bases: TGTGCTAGTGGTTCCCCTAGGGGCGGGGGGGCGTCAGATACGCAGTATTTT. It codes for CASGSPRGGGASDTQYF.

The table lists this clonotype with many counts. This chain links TRBV20-1 with TRBJ2-5; 9 nucleotides agree with TRBD2. V lost 3 bases, J lost 3 bases, and 11 bases stayed unmatched. Germline CDR1 DFQATT, CDR2 SNEGSKA (reference sequence). This CDR3 has 16 amino acids. CDR3 nucleotide sequence: TGCAGTGCTAGGCCCTCCGTAGCGGGAGAAAAAGAGACCCAGTACTTC. Translation: CSARPSVAGEKETQYF.

This clonotype came up many times. The chain carries TRBV6-1 and TRBJ1-1; tentative D call: TRBD1 (5 bases). V was shortened by 3 bases and J by 7 bases, with 18 bases between the two germline ends. Germline lookup yields CDR1 MNHNS and CDR2 SASEGT. This CDR3 comprises 15 residues. DNA for the CDR3: TGTGCCAGCAGTGATAAGGGACGGACTATAGGTGAAGCTTTCTTT. It codes for CASSDKGRTIGEAFF.

The chain couples TRBV15 to TRBJ2-3, with D possibly being TRBD2 (5 bases). V lost 3 bases, J lost 2 bases, and 9 bases lay in between. CDR1 and CDR2 from the germline V gene are LNHNV and YYDKDF (reference sequence). The CDR3 extends over 14 amino acids. The CDR3 sequence: CATSSGGPTDTQYF. The CDR3 coding sequence is TGTGCCACCAGCAGCGGAGGACCCACAGATACGCAGTATTTT.

The V and J genes are TRBV12-3 or TRBV12-4 and TRBJ2-2; 7 positions agree with TRBD2. J lost 3 bases, V lost 7 bases, and 8 bases had no gene match. The length of the CDR3 is 15 residues. This chain's CDR3 is CASMSPSGHTGELFF. The CDR3 nucleotides are TGTGCCAGCATGTCGCCTAGCGGACACACCGGGGAGCTGTTTTTT.

This clonotype showed up just once. The V call is TRBV25-1, the J call TRBJ2-7; 8 bases line up with TRBD2. The CDR3 runs to 15 residues. Germline trimming cut 5 bases from V and 2 bases from J; bases unmatched to any gene: 8. CDR1 MGHDK and CDR2 SYGVNS come from the germline V gene. CDR3 in amino acids: CASSPTWGLAYEQYF. The CDR3, as DNA: TGTGCCAGCAGTCCAACCTGGGGACTAGCCTACGAGCAGTACTTC.

This clonotype occurred a few times. The chain links TRBV6-5 to TRBJ2-1; D is undetermined. The CDR3 runs 16 residues. Trimming stripped 2 bases from V and 2 bases from J, with 13 bases between. Germline V gene sequence: CDR1 MNHEY, CDR2 SVGAGI. The CDR3 reads CASSYPTGSPYNEQFF. The CDR3 nucleotides read TGTGCCAGCAGTTACCCTACCGGCTCACCCTACAATGAGCAGTTCTTC.

There are many counts of this clonotype. CDR3 DNA: TGTGCCAGCAGCCGGGACAGGTCCCAATTCTATGGCTACACCTTC. As protein: CASSRDRSQFYGYTF. The V and J genes are TRBV5-4 and TRBJ1-2; 8 nucleotides agree with TRBD1. Germline lookup yields CDR1 SGHNT and CDR2 YYREEE (reference sequence). The CDR3 is 15 residues long. J lost 4 bases, V lost 4 bases, and 9 bases had no gene match.

Ten or more counts support this clonotype. This chain links TRBV5-1 with TRBJ1-1; a possible D gene is TRBD1 (5 bases). The CDR3 spans 13 residues. The germline gives CDR1 SGHRS, CDR2 YFSETQ. V lost 0 bases to trimming and J lost 4 bases, with 7 bases between them. This CDR3 reads CASSLGRATEAFF. CDR3 bases: TGCGCCAGCAGCTTGGGCAGGGCCACTGAAGCTTTCTTT.

The gene calls are TRBV4-1 and TRBJ1-1; TRBD1 matches 7 bases. This CDR3 spans 16 amino acids. Unmatched junction bases numbered 7, after V lost 0 bases and J lost 3 bases. The germline V gene has CDR1 MGHRA and CDR2 YSYEKL. CDR3 in amino acids: CASSQEKVRGDTEAFF. The CDR3 DNA follows: TGCGCCAGCAGCCAAGAAAAGGTCAGGGGGGACACTGAAGCTTTCTTT.

Comment on this clonotype: A much larger clone sits a single nucleotide away, making a read error possible. V is TRBV9 and J is TRBJ1-2; D not certain. Germline V gene lookup returns CDR1 SGDLS and CDR2 YYNGEE. The CDR3 has 17 residues. DNA of the CDR3: TGTGCCAGCAGCGTAGGGCCCCGGGGATCCGCTAACTATGGCTACGCCTTC. Its protein is CASSVGPRGSANYGYAF.

As concerns this clonotype: One end of the junction fails to match germline, which may point to a read error. The V and J genes are TRBV2 and TRBJ2-1, with 9 bases aligning to TRBD1. This CDR3 comprises 13 residues. From germline, CDR1 is SNHLY and CDR2 FYNNEI. The CDR3 protein is CASTGGPKDEQFF. CDR3 bases: TGTGCTAGCACAGGGGGCCCCAAGGATGAGCAGTTCTTC.

The chain joins TRBV29-1 to TRBJ2-3, with 8 positions matching TRBD2. Germline CDR1 and CDR2: SQVTM and ANQGSEA. This CDR3 has 14 residues. J lost 8 bases, V lost 2 bases, and 9 bases had no gene match. In DNA, the CDR3 is TGCAGCGTTGAAACTAGCGGCATTATTTTTACGCAGTATTTT. It is translated as CSVETSGIIFTQYF.

In its sample, this clonotype was seen a few times. The chain employs TRBV2 and TRBJ2-7, with 8 bases identical to TRBD2. CDR1 is SNHLY, CDR2 FYNNEI, per germline. This CDR3 is built from 14 residues. J was trimmed by 6 bases and V by 3 bases; bases with no gene match: 7. The CDR3 sequence: CASSEGLGICEQYF. The CDR3 DNA sequence: TGTGCCAGCAGTGAGGGACTAGGGATATGCGAGCAGTACTTC.

The table lists this clonotype with a few counts. This chain joins TRBV4-1 and TRBJ2-7, with no clear D. Trimming pared 0 bases from V and 1 base from J, leaving 13 bases between. The CDR3 runs 16 residues. In germline, CDR1 is MGHRA, CDR2 YSYEKL. The CDR3 coding sequence is TGCGCCAGCAGCCAAGACCCTCCCCTGAATTCCTACGAGCAGTACTTC. Its protein is CASSQDPPLNSYEQYF.